Listed below are T cell receptor beta chains from one sample, sequenced in a study of OX40 agonist ivuxolimab in advanced cancers. Produced via immunoSEQ multiplex PCR; TCRdb's table is partial and in-frame only. This table has around 67,000 clones, roughly four fifths appearing once. Sequenced here: CD4+ or CD8+ T cells sorted from blood, sampled in a trial of the OX40 agonist ivuxolimab. The source of these receptors is an adult with an advanced solid tumor such as melanoma, head and neck, liver or kidney cancer. Each CDR3 is given with its conserved first and last residue. A D gene is named only where the DNA matches it firmly. Clone size is not always given. Where it is, it says once, few, many or a class for expanded clones.

NA	NA	TRBV7-9	TRBJ1-1	TGTGCCAGCAGCTTAAGCGTGAACACTGAAGCTTTCTTT	CASSLSVNTEAFF
NA	NA	TRBV4-1	TRBJ1-2	TGCGCCAGCAGCTCCTGGAGAACTAACTATGGCTACACCTTC	CASSSWRTNYGYTF
NA	NA	TRBV7-9	TRBJ1-5	TGTGCCAGCAGCTCGGCAGGAACCTCCACTCAGCCCCAGCATTTT	CASSSAGTSTQPQHF
NA	NA	TRBV4-2	TRBJ2-5	TGTGCCAGCAGCCAAGGAATGGGGCAGCAAGAGACCCAGTACTTC	CASSQGMGQQETQYF
NA	many	TRBV6-5	TRBJ1-2	TGTGCCAGCAGTTACGAGCTGAAAGCTAACTATGGCTACACCTTC	CASSYELKANYGYTF
NA	once	TRBV4-2	TRBJ2-7	TGTGTCAGCAGCCAAGGTCTGGGGGGCTACGAGCAGTACTTC	CVSSQGLGGYEQYF
NA	NA	TRBV5-5	TRBJ2-3	TGTGCCAGCAGCTCCGACAAAAGCACAGATACGCAGTATTTT	CASSSDKSTDTQYF
NA	NA	TRBV5-1	TRBJ1-4	TGCGCCAGCATGAAAGGCAGTAATGAAAAACTGTTTTTT	CASMKGSNEKLFF
TRBD1	NA	TRBV6-6	TRBJ1-3	TGTGCCAGCAGTTACCCCAGACAGGGGCTGCTGAACACCATATATTTT	CASSYPRQGLLNTIYF
TRBD2	NA	TRBV19	TRBJ2-3	TGTGCCAGTAGTATAGGGGCTAGCGGAAACACAGATACGCAGTATTTT	CASSIGASGNTDTQYF
NA	NA	TRBV27	TRBJ1-6	TGTGCCAGCAGCCTAACAGCTTCTAATTCACCCCTCCACTTT	CASSLTASNSPLHF
TRBD1	NA	TRBV6-6	TRBJ2-5	TGTGCCAGCCTTGCTAGGGGACAGGGCGCTTCGGAGACCCAGTACTTC	CASLARGQGASETQYF
NA	NA	TRBV27	TRBJ2-7	TGTGCCAGCAGTTCCCGACAGGGACTCTACGAGCAGTACTTC	CASSSRQGLYEQYF
TRBD1	few	TRBV27	TRBJ1-2	TGTGCCAGCAGTCCTAGGACAGGGGTGCATACCTTC	CASSPRTGVHTF
NA	few	TRBV6-5	TRBJ1-5	TGTGCCAGCAGACGGGGGGGCCATCAGCCCCAGCATTTT	CASRRGGHQPQHF
TRBD1	NA	TRBV6-5	TRBJ1-2	TGTGCCAGCAGTCAGGGGGTTAGATTTAGCTATGGCTACACCTTC	CASSQGVRFSYGYTF
NA	NA	TRBV9	TRBJ1-5	TGTGCCAGCAGCCCCCATCCAGTCGGACAGTCAGATAATCAGCCCCAGCATTTT	CASSPHPVGQSDNQPQHF
TRBD1	NA	TRBV29-1	TRBJ1-1	TGCAGCGCCGGGACAGGGGTGAACACTGAAGCTTTCTTT	CSAGTGVNTEAFF
NA	NA	TRBV19	TRBJ2-2	TGTGCCAGTAGTATTGCGGGCCCCGGGGAGCTGTTTTTT	CASSIAGPGELFF
NA	NA	TRBV7-8	TRBJ2-1	TGTGCCAGCAGCCCGAGAATACTAGCAGCAAACAATGAGCAGTTCTTC	CASSPRILAANNEQFF
TRBD1	NA	TRBV19	TRBJ1-5	TGTGCCAGTAGTAACATGGGACAGGGAACTCTCCACCAGCATTTT	CASSNMGQGTLHQHF
TRBD2	NA	TRBV5-1	TRBJ2-1	TGCGCCAGCAGCGCGGGACTAGCGGGGGGGCAGCGGTACAATGAGCAGTTCTTC	CASSAGLAGGQRYNEQFF
NA	NA	TRBV5-4	TRBJ1-1	TGTGCCAGCAGGTATAACAAGGGAACTCTGAACACTGAAGCTTTCTTT	CASRYNKGTLNTEAFF
NA	NA	TRBV9	TRBJ1-6	TGTGCCAGCAGCGTAGCGGCAACGAACTCACCCCTCCACTTT	CASSVAATNSPLHF
NA	NA	TRBV19	TRBJ1-4	TGTGCCAGTAACAGGGAGTATGAAAAACTGTTTTTT	CASNREYEKLFF
TRBD2	NA	TRBV5-1	TRBJ2-1	TGCGCCAGCAGCTTGGGTCCTAGCGGGAATGAGCAGTTCTTC	CASSLGPSGNEQFF
TRBD1	NA	TRBV2	TRBJ2-1	TGTGCCATTAGGACAGGATCCTACAATGAGCAGTTCTTC	CAIRTGSYNEQFF
NA	NA	TRBV7-7	TRBJ2-2	TGTGCCAGCAGCTTCGGCCAGGGGCAGCTGTTTTTT	CASSFGQGQLFF
NA	few	TRBV6-1	TRBJ2-1	TGTGCCAGCAGTGGACGTGTAAGATTGGGCGGGGTCAATGAGCAGTTCTTC	CASSGRVRLGGVNEQFF
NA	NA	TRBV5-4	TRBJ2-2	TGTGCCAGCAGCTTGGGACTAGCGAACACCGGGGAGCTGTTTTTT	CASSLGLANTGELFF
NA	NA	TRBV7-2	TRBJ2-1	TGTGCCAGCAGCTCCGGCGGGTACCCCTACAATGAGCAGTTCTTC	CASSSGGYPYNEQFF
TRBD1	NA	TRBV5-1	TRBJ1-5	TGCGCCAGTCGACAGGGATTAGTGAGCAATCAGCCCCAGCATTTT	CASRQGLVSNQPQHF
NA	NA	TRBV29-1	TRBJ2-6	TGCAGCGTTGCGACGGCTAACTCTGGGGCCAACGTCCTGACTTTC	CSVATANSGANVLTF